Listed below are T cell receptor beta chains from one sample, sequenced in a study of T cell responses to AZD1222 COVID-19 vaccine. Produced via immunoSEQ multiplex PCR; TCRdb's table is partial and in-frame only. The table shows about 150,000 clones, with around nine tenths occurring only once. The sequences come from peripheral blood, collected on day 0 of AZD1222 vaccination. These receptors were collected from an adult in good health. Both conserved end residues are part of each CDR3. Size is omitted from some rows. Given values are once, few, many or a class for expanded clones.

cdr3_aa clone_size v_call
CAISDPLDRGEIGNTIYF . TRBV10-3
CASSPPGRASTDTQYF . TRBV5-1
CASSRGNTEAFF . TRBV9
CASSPQGRWNTEAFF . TRBV18
CASSSPGKPNTGELFF . TRBV5-4
CASSVESSFYYEQYF few TRBV9
CAIKSTDNSPLHF once TRBV10-3
CASSKGGGRDGYTF . TRBV7-3
CASNIGGVRNSPLHF once TRBV5-1
CASAPGVTGNTIYF . TRBV11-1
CASKAGTGSNQPQHF few TRBV27